These 21 T cell receptor beta chains were sequenced from one sample in a study of control samples from healthy donors and cancer patients (dated by TCRdb to between 2020 and 2021). The method was the immunoSEQ multiplex PCR assay. The source is immuneACCESS, and TCRdb retained only in-frame sequences with V and J called. Part of the clones is not carried over; for the studies checked, unresolved V genes explain less than half of this, and the remainder is unexplained. The table for this sample lists some 100,000 clones; about nine tenths of them were counted only once. Of the sample, about 4.7% is held by the ten largest clones. The sequenced sample consisted of blood. These receptors came from a human donor in good health. The donor label of this sample is uncertain.

The chain is built from TRBV3-1 (or the pseudogene TRBV3-2) and TRBJ1-4; D gene ambiguous. Trimming stripped 4 bases from V and 4 bases from J, with 10 bases between. This CDR3 has 14 residues. Germline loops: CDR1 LGHDT, CDR2 YNNKEL (reference sequence). CDR3 amino acids: CASSPRPVNEKLFF. The DNA for the CDR3 is TGTGCCAGCAGCCCAAGACCCGTTAATGAAAAACTGTTTTTT.

This clone was observed a single time. V usage is TRBV5-4 and J usage is TRBJ1-6, with a possible D match to TRBD1 (5 bases). With 4 bases removed from V and 7 bases from J, the gap between germline ends came to 18 bases. There are 16 residues in the CDR3. Germline lookup yields CDR1 SGHNT and CDR2 YYREEE (reference sequence). CDR3 nucleotide sequence: TGTGCCAGCAGCAACAAATTAACAGGACACAATTCACCCCTCCACTTT. Residues: CASSNKLTGHNSPLHF.

The J gene is TRBJ2-6, the V gene TRBV28; 8 positions agree with TRBD1. The CDR3 extends over 18 amino acids. The germline CDR1 and CDR2 sequences are MDHEN and SYDVKM. The V and J ends lost 3 bases and 0 bases, in that order; junction bases with no gene match: 7. CDR3 in amino acids: CASSFPQGGLSGANVLTF. DNA for the CDR3: TGTGCCAGCAGTTTCCCACAGGGGGGCCTCTCTGGGGCCAACGTCCTGACTTTC. Full variable domain (remainder filled in from reference TRBV28 and TRBJ2-6): DVKVTQSSRYLVKRTGEKVFLECVQDMDHENMFWYRQDPGLGLRLIYFSYDVKMKEKGDIPEGYSVSREKKERFSLILESASTNQTSMYLCASSFPQGGLSGANVLTFGAGSRLTVL.

The sample holds a few counts of this clone. The gene calls are TRBV20-1 and TRBJ1-2; no clear D gene. V shed 0 bases and J shed 11 bases, with 7 bases lying between them. The CDR3 has 10 residues. CDR1 is DFQATT and CDR2 is SNEGSKA in the germline V gene (reference sequence). CDR3 in amino acids: CSARDGRYTF. Written as DNA, the CDR3 is TGCAGTGCTAGAGACGGCAGGTACACCTTC.

The table lists this clone with a count of one. The gene calls are TRBV10-2 and TRBJ1-1; TRBD1 aligns across 7 bases. The trim removed 0 bases at V and 1 base at J, leaving 2 bases unmatched. Germline-derived CDR1 and CDR2 are WSHSY and SAAADI. This CDR3 comprises 15 residues. Here the CDR3 reads CASSESRGRNTEAFF. The CDR3 DNA reads TGCGCCAGCAGTGAGTCAAGGGGGCGGAACACTGAAGCTTTCTTT.

This sequence joins TRBV27 and TRBJ1-2; possible D gene TRBD1, 6 bases. With 5 bases removed from V and 4 bases from J, the gap between germline ends came to 23 bases. CDR3 length equals 17 residues. Germline V lookup: CDR1 MNHEY, CDR2 SMNVEV (reference sequence). For the CDR3, the DNA is TGTGCCAGCAGTCCGAGCCTCGGACAGCTTAGCTTCTATGGCTACACCTTC. Translated, it gives CASSPSLGQLSFYGYTF.

This rearrangement joins TRBV7-2 to TRBJ1-4, with D possibly TRBD1 on 6 matching bases. Germline V gene sequence: CDR1 SGHTA, CDR2 FQGNSA. The CDR3 is 17 residues long. V lost 5 bases and J lost 4, with 20 bases in between. CDR3 amino acids: CASSLNPPGTSNEKLFF. DNA for the CDR3: TGTGCCAGCAGCCTCAACCCCCCCGGGACAAGTAATGAAAAACTGTTTTTT.

The CDR3 sequence is CASKNGTGLIQETQYF. The CDR3 bases are TGTGCCAGCAAGAATGGTACAGGGTTGATTCAAGAGACCCAGTACTTC. The chain has TRBV7-6 and TRBJ2-5, with D maybe TRBD1 (6 bases). The CDR3 sequence is 16 residues long. Germline V gene sequence: CDR1 SGHVS, CDR2 FNYEAQ. V was clipped by 7 bases and J by 2 bases, with 20 bases between them.

This CDR3 is CASAGGAPSEQYF. The CDR3 bases are TGCGCCAGCGCTGGGGGGGCGCCCTCCGAGCAGTACTTC. The chain uses TRBV5-1 and TRBJ2-7, with D possibly TRBD2 on 7 matching bases. This CDR3 has 13 amino acids. V was cut by 7 bases and J by 6 bases, with 17 bases left in between. CDR1 and CDR2 (germline): SGHRS, YFSETQ.

The rearrangement uses TRBV30 and TRBJ1-6; a weak D match, TRBD1 (6 bases). With 2 bases removed from V and 0 bases from J, the gap between germline ends came to 8 bases. CDR1 and CDR2 (germline): GTSNPN, SVGIG (reference sequence). The CDR3 is 15 amino acids. CDR3 sequence reads: CAWSPDSSYNSPLHF. The CDR3 nucleotides are TGTGCCTGGAGTCCGGACAGCTCCTATAATTCACCCCTCCACTTT.

This chain connects TRBV3-1 (or the pseudogene TRBV3-2) to TRBJ1-5; 9 positions match TRBD1. The ends lost 3 bases at V and 6 bases at J; junction bases unmatched: 6. The length of the CDR3 is 15 residues. Germline lookup yields CDR1 LGHDT and CDR2 YNNKEL (reference sequence). The CDR3 nucleotides read TGTGCCAGCAGCCAGGGGACAGGGCCTAGTCAGCCCCAGCATTTT. It yields the protein CASSQGTGPSQPQHF.

V gene TRBV23-1 combines with J gene TRBJ1-5; D unresolved. TRBV23-1 is flagged as an ORF with uncertain function. This CDR3 contains 16 residues. V lost 3 bases and J 2 bases, leaving 14 bases between the germline ends. CDR3 residues: CASSHGRIRGNQPQHF. The CDR3 DNA is TGCGCCAGCAGTCACGGGCGGATTCGTGGCAATCAGCCCCAGCATTTT.

This chain joins TRBV24-1 and TRBJ1-5; tentative D call: TRBD1 (6 bases). Germline assignment: CDR1 KGHDR and CDR2 SFDVKD. V lost 5 bases and J lost 6, with 19 bases in between. The CDR3 spans 16 residues. This chain's CDR3 is CATSAKDHQGFQPQHF. DNA for the CDR3: TGTGCCACCAGTGCGAAGGACCATCAGGGGTTTCAGCCCCAGCATTTT.

This chain links TRBV29-1 with TRBJ1-3, with unresolved D. From germline, CDR1 is SQVTM and CDR2 ANQGSEA. V was cut by 7 bases and J by 0 bases, with 7 bases left in between. This CDR3 is built from 12 residues. The CDR3 DNA sequence: TGCAGCGGACGGGACTCTGGAAACACCATATATTTT. It codes for CSGRDSGNTIYF.

In its sample, this clone was seen once. The rearrangement links TRBV10-1 to TRBJ1-3, with 7 bases identical to TRBD1. Germline CDR1 WNHNN, CDR2 SYGVQD (reference sequence). Germline trimming cut 8 bases from V and 2 bases from J; bases unmatched to any gene: 3. The CDR3 runs 13 residues. The CDR3 is CASPQGTGNTIYF. CDR3 nucleotide sequence: TGCGCCAGCCCACAGGGGACTGGAAACACCATATATTTT.

The V and J genes are TRBV9 and TRBJ1-2, with D tentatively TRBD1 (6 bases). This CDR3 has 15 residues. CDR1 and CDR2 (germline): SGDLS, YYNGEE. Trimming removed 3 bases from V and 4 bases from J, with 16 bases in between. CDR3 coding DNA: TGTGCCAGCAGCGGCCAGGGGATTACGGGCTATGGCTACACCTTC. Its protein is CASSGQGITGYGYTF. The full variable domain, rest sourced from reference TRBV9 and TRBJ1-2, is DSGVTQTPKHLITATGQRVTLRCSPRSGDLSVYWYQQSLDQGLQFLIQYYNGEERAKGNILERFSAQQFPDLHSELNLSSLELGDSALYFCASSGQGITGYGYTFGSGTRLTVV.

The chain joins TRBV6-5 to TRBJ2-7; D could derive from TRBD1 or TRBD2 (7 bases each). The CDR3 extends over 11 amino acids. The germline V gene encodes CDR1 MNHEY and CDR2 SVGAGI. V lost 4 bases and J 11 bases, leaving 12 bases between the germline ends. For the CDR3, the DNA is TGTGCCAGCAGTTCGACAGGGAGGGAGTACTTC. It translates to CASSSTGREYF.

The chain carries TRBV18 and TRBJ1-1; unclear D gene. Trimming stripped 4 bases from V and 3 bases from J, with 12 bases between. This CDR3 region has 14 residues. Looked up from germline, CDR1 is KGHSH and CDR2 is LQKENI. The CDR3 region is CASSQGLGYTEAFF. The CDR3 nucleotides read TGTGCCAGCTCACAAGGACTCGGCTACACTGAAGCTTTCTTT.

The chain couples TRBV10-3 to TRBJ1-1; D is ambiguous. V lost 4 bases and J 1 base, leaving 7 bases between the germline ends. The germline V gene encodes CDR1 ENHRY and CDR2 SYGVKD. This CDR3 has 13 amino acids. CDR3 amino acids: CAISALENTEAFF. The CDR3 nucleotides are TGTGCCATCAGTGCCCTCGAGAACACTGAAGCTTTCTTT.

The rearrangement uses TRBV25-1 and TRBJ1-1; D call uncertain. The length of the CDR3 is 13 residues. Trimming removed 1 base from V and 5 bases from J, with 8 bases in between. Germline-derived CDR1 and CDR2 are MGHDK and SYGVNS. CDR3 sequence: CASSELDWTEAFF. CDR3 coding DNA: TGTGCCAGCAGTGAATTAGATTGGACTGAAGCTTTCTTT.

The V gene is TRBV11-2, the J gene TRBJ1-3, with TRBD1 matching over 7 bases. V shed 1 base and J 0 bases; nucleotides not matched to a gene: 3. CDR1 is SGHAT, CDR2 FQNNGV, per germline. The CDR3 covers 16 residues. The CDR3 DNA is TGTGCCAGCAGCTTAGCAGGGGGGGCCTCTGGAAACACCATATATTTT. It translates to CASSLAGGASGNTIYF.